This T cell receptor (beta chain) was obtained from a study of blood T cell repertoires in COVID-19 (dated by TCRdb to about 2020). With regard to the full study: Collaborator samples came from the United States, Italy and Spain and covered acute and convalescent phases of COVID-19. The repertoires were released in a freely available public database intended as a resource for research on the immune response to SARS-CoV-2. Samples were obtained from the ongoing ImmuneRACE study (first 160 participants) and from 1,254 subjects provided by 6 global collaborators. Deeply sampled blood TCRbeta repertoires from subjects exposed to, actively infected with, or recovered from COVID-19 were included in the dataset. The prospective study material was composed of cDNA or gDNA derived from T cells, B-cell-depleted T cells, or PBMCs. A de-identified subject ID, COVID-19 status, age in years and sex were almost always included in the sample metadata. HLA class I and class II types, where available, came from metadata supplied by the sample provider rather than from assay-based typing.

Broader findings and caveats from the paper: The amount of clinical and demographic metadata varied by source and participant and was provided uncurated.

Via the germline V gene, CDR1 is SGHTA and CDR2 FQGTGA. Relative to germline, V is 5 bases shorter and J is 4 bases shorter, with 12 bases between their ends. The CDR3 has 14 amino acids, counting the end cysteine and phenylalanine. Here the CDR3 DNA is all that survives: 42 bases in frame from base 1. Details on this clone: Its antigen is not yet known. Base qualities are not provided; no much larger clone lies one nucleotide away.

In Seattle, one collaborating source enrolled patients while the infection was active and tracked those patients longitudinally over the course of disease. The collaborating institutions used their own protocols to collect whole blood in K2EDTA tubes. For TCRbeta analysis, collaborators shipped samples as frozen whole blood, isolated PBMCs, or DNA extracted from either of those sample types. TCRbeta CDR3 regions were amplified from genomic DNA using the immunoSEQ Assay, a bias-controlled multiplex PCR. In the authors' own workflow: Within the assay, amplification of reference gene primers was used to estimate how many nucleated cells each sample contained. To quantify the absolute abundance of each unique TCRbeta CDR3 rearrangement, sequence reads were collapsed and filtered. Productive Simpson clonality was computed per sample as the square root of Simpson's diversity index over productive rearrangements. TCRdb carries this immuneACCESS record with in-frame sequences only. Its versions omit some clonotypes, under half of them owing to an unresolved V gene in the studies checked, with the rest unexplained. The V and J calls and the clone size are those of that table, but D and trimming were determined from the DNA. In this sample the table shows roughly 180,000 clones, about three quarters of which occur a single time. Roughly 10% of the sample lies in the top ten.

This receptor was taken from an elderly woman with COVID-19, enrolled during active disease. The sample comprised peripheral blood. The sequence links TRBV7-3 to TRBJ2-1; matching of 6 bases hints at TRBD2 as the D gene. CDR3 loop: CASSERGTYNEQFF. The DNA sequence is given as TGTGCCAGCAGCGAGAGAGGGACTTACAATGAGCAGTTCTTC.